The 2 T cell receptor beta chains below all came from one sample that was sequenced in a study of T-cell reconstitution after alpha-beta-depleted transplantation in children. For TCRbeta, the library was prepared with unique molecular identifiers. A single record per CDR3 protein comes from TCRdb applying MiXCR to the PCR reads. The sample records over 100,000 distinct CDR3 sequences, 10% being singletons. Sequenced material: PBMCs, taken before TCRalphabeta/CD19-depleted stem cell transplant. The receptors derive from a boy younger than 10 with acute lymphoblastic leukemia, due to receive a stem cell transplant.

CDR3 loop: CSASRDRVYEQYF. CDR3 DNA sequence: TGCAGTGCTAGTAGGGACAGGGTCTACGAGCAGTACTTC. The gene calls are TRBV20-1 and TRBJ2-7, with TRBD1 identical over 9 bases. This CDR3 comprises 13 residues. Per germline, CDR1 DFQATT and CDR2 SNEGSKA (reference sequence). V shed 3 bases and J 3 bases; nucleotides not matched to a gene: 3.

At least ten counts were recorded for this clonotype. This chain uses TRBV7-2 with TRBJ2-7; 11 positions match TRBD2. From germline, CDR1 is SGHTA and CDR2 FQGNSA. The CDR3 has 17 residues. Losses at the gene ends were 6 bases for V and 2 bases for J; bases not matched to a gene: 12. CDR3 DNA: TGTGCCAGCAGTTTCCTCGGCGGGACTAGCGGTACCTACGAGCAGTACTTC. It encodes CASSFLGGTSGTYEQYF.